This note documents a single T cell receptor (beta chain) sequence. Its specificity is unknown. The data derive from a study of identifying expanded T cells in peripheral blood. This table comes from immunoSEQ multiplex PCR, and its TCRdb copy is limited to in-frame clones, with some not included. The data contain around 94,000 clones, about 85% of them singletons. Overall study results and limits: Clone count variance between roughly 2-week samples rose with total template count. Over approximately two and four weeks, about 16.4 and 19 clones changed, versus approximately 1.1 between replicates.

Healthy donors had no documented immune events, such as infections, while sampled. The CDR3 runs 15 residues. Trimming stripped 5 bases from V and 5 bases from J, with 13 bases between. The germline V gene encodes CDR1 MNHEY and CDR2 SVGAGI. Sequencing used blood. J is TRBJ1-6 and V is TRBV6-5, with TRBD1 as a possible D gene (5 bases). The sequence was obtained from a person aged 18-70 years in good health. The DNA for the CDR3 is TGTGCCAGCAGTATAGACAGTGGAAATAATTCACCCCTCCACTTT. Amino acid sequence: CASSIDSGNNSPLHF.